These 13 T cell receptor beta chains were sequenced from one sample in a study of blood T cell repertoires in COVID-19. Generated by immunoSEQ multiplex PCR, the TCRdb table keeps only in-frame clones and is missing some. The sample records about 76,000 clones, about 88% being singletons. Source material: peripheral blood. All receptors derive from a human donor in a cohort sampled during active COVID-19.

The chain couples TRBV4-1 to TRBJ2-3; 7 bases align to TRBD2. Germline CDR1 reads MGHRA; CDR2 reads YSYEKL. The trim removed 1 base at V and 3 bases at J, leaving 1 base unmatched. This CDR3 has 14 residues. The CDR3 nucleotides are TGCGCCAGCAGCCAAGCCGGGGGGACAGATACGCAGTATTTT. Translating it yields CASSQAGGTDTQYF.

The gene calls are TRBV11-2 and TRBJ2-2; TRBD2 might be the D (5 bases). Per the germline V gene, CDR1 is SGHAT and CDR2 is FQNNGV. This CDR3 contains 15 residues. V lost 5 bases and J 2 bases, leaving 12 bases between the germline ends. The CDR3 protein is CASSGLGFNTGELFF. CDR3 nucleotides: TGTGCCAGCAGCGGACTCGGATTCAACACCGGGGAGCTGTTTTTT.

This rearrangement joins TRBV19 to TRBJ1-2, with D maybe TRBD1 (6 bases). The V end lost 3 bases, the J end lost 2 bases, and 13 bases lay between the germline ends. Germline CDR1 is LNHDA and CDR2 is SQIVND (reference sequence). This CDR3 region has 15 residues. This chain's CDR3 is CASSIGTRNNYGYTF. The CDR3 bases are TGTGCCAGTAGTATCGGGACACGGAACAACTATGGCTACACCTTC.

The V and J genes are TRBV4-1 and TRBJ2-7; D gene uncertain. Germline V gives CDR1 MGHRA, CDR2 YSYEKL. The V and J ends lost 2 bases and 3 bases respectively, with 8 bases between them. This CDR3 has 13 residues. Written as DNA, the CDR3 is TGCGCCAGCAGCCAATCGACATACTACGAGCAGTACTTC. Translation gives CASSQSTYYEQYF.

This chain links TRBV6-2 or TRBV6-3 with TRBJ2-3; D gene ambiguous. The germline V gene encodes CDR1 MNHEY and CDR2 SVGEGT. The CDR3 runs to 14 residues. V lost 7 bases to trimming and J lost 14 bases, with 25 bases between them. The CDR3 sequence is CASIPLGAILTVYF. As DNA, the CDR3 is TGTGCCAGCATCCCCCTTGGTGCGATTCTAACTGTGTATTTT.

This chain connects TRBV7-3 to TRBJ2-6, with D unresolved. Trimming shortened V by 1 base and J by 2 bases, and 6 bases separated the two germline ends. Germline values: CDR1 SGHTA, CDR2 FQGTGA. This CDR3 contains 15 residues. The CDR3 DNA follows: TGTGCCAGCAGCTTAAACAGCCCTGGGGCCAACGTCCTGACTTTC. Translating it yields CASSLNSPGANVLTF.

The rearrangement joins TRBV7-7 to TRBJ1-1; no clear D. Germline V CDR1 and CDR2: SSHAT, FNYEAQ (reference sequence). Deletions cut 3 bases from V and 1 base from J, with 6 bases between. There are 13 residues in the CDR3. CDR3 nucleotides: TGTGCCAGCAGCTTTTCGAGGAACACTGAAGCTTTCTTT. Encoded protein: CASSFSRNTEAFF.

V usage is TRBV7-9 and J usage is TRBJ2-7; 9 nucleotides match TRBD2. The V gene end was trimmed by 2 bases and the J gene end by 2 bases; junction bases not matched to a gene: 10. CDR3 length: 17 amino acids. Germline values: CDR1 SEHNR, CDR2 FQNEAQ (reference sequence). The CDR3 region is CASSLFLRTSVPYEQYF. The CDR3 region has the DNA TGTGCCAGCAGCTTATTTCTGCGGACTAGCGTACCCTACGAGCAGTACTTC. Filled out from reference TRBV7-9 and TRBJ2-7, the complete variable domain reads DTGVSQNPRHKITKRGQNVTFRCDPISEHNRLYWYRQTLGQGPEFLTYFQNEAQLEKSRLLSDRFSAERPKGSFSTLEIQRTEQGDSAMYLCASSLFLRTSVPYEQYFGPGTRLTVT.

This chain links TRBV19 with TRBJ2-7; TRBD1 matches at 10 bases. The CDR3 extends over 15 amino acids. Trimming removed 7 bases from V and 6 bases from J; junction bases left unmatched: 12. CDR1 LNHDA and CDR2 SQIVND come from the germline V gene (reference sequence). CDR3 amino acids: CASTPGGTGVREQYF. In DNA form, the CDR3 reads TGTGCCAGTACCCCCGGGGGGACAGGGGTACGCGAGCAGTACTTC.

In its sample, this clone was seen once. The chain links TRBV6-7 to TRBJ2-1; 10 nucleotides match TRBD1. TRBV6-7 is labeled an ORF, and its function is uncertain. J gave up 0 bases and V 5 bases, and 13 bases lay outside the gene matches. The CDR3 length is 19 residues. The CDR3 spells CASSPRGQGTKNSYNEQFF. DNA for the CDR3: TGTGCCAGCAGTCCCAGGGGACAGGGGACAAAAAACTCCTACAATGAGCAGTTCTTC.

The chain recombines TRBV18 with TRBJ2-7, with D hard to call. This CDR3 spans 16 amino acids. The V end lost 0 bases, the J end lost 1 base, and 13 bases lay between the germline ends. The germline V gene encodes CDR1 KGHSH and CDR2 LQKENI. CDR3 coding DNA: TGTGCCAGCTCACCACCGGAGTCAGTCCGGTCCTACGAGCAGTACTTC. Translation: CASSPPESVRSYEQYF.

The rearrangement joins TRBV10-3 to TRBJ2-1; 8 bases map to TRBD2. V lost 5 bases, J lost 8 bases, and 8 bases stayed unmatched. The CDR3 sequence is 14 residues long. Germline V gene lookup returns CDR1 ENHRY and CDR2 SYGVKD. The CDR3 nucleotides read TGTGCCATCAGTACGAGCGGGAGCAGCGATGAGCAGTTCTTC. It encodes CAISTSGSSDEQFF.

The V call is TRBV12-3 or TRBV12-4, the J call TRBJ1-4; perhaps TRBD1 as D (5 bases). V was pared by 1 base and J by 8 bases, with 8 bases between. This CDR3 spans 13 amino acids. The CDR3 loop reads CASSLVRGEKLFF. CDR3 nucleotides: TGTGCCAGCAGTTTAGTGCGGGGCGAAAAACTGTTTTTT.